The rows below give T cell receptor beta chains drawn from one sample of a study of T cells in Graves' hyperthyroidism and ophthalmopathy. TCRdb fed the multiplex PCR reads into MiXCR, producing one record per CDR3 protein. The table includes about 560,000 distinct CDR3 sequences, over 15% detected once. Material for sequencing was blood. Receptor source: a woman between 18 and 29 years old with Graves' hyperthyroidism. The CDR3 runs from the conserved cysteine through the conserved F or W. The D gene is left open where the match is weak. A clone size is listed for some rows: how often the clone was seen (once, few, many), or a class if it is expanded.

14 | TRBJ2-1 | TRBD2 | TRBV7-9 | . | CASSFLERDTEQFF | TGTGCCAGCAGCTTCCTCGAGCGGGATACTGAGCAGTTCTTC
12 | TRBJ2-3 | . | TRBV3-1 | many | CASSQDWDTQYF | TGTGCCAGCAGCCAAGATTGGGATACGCAGTATTTT
15 | TRBJ1-1 | . | TRBV5-8 | . | CASSPEGTWGTEAFF | TGTGCCAGCAGCCCGGAGGGGACCTGGGGCACTGAAGCTTTCTTT
13 | TRBJ1-1 | . | TRBV10-3 | few | CAISGGQNTEAFF | TGTGCCATCAGTGGGGGGCAGAACACTGAAGCTTTCTTT
15 | TRBJ1-5 | . | TRBV6-2/TRBV6-3 | many | CASSYSPRGNQPQHF | TGTGCCAGCAGTTACTCGCCCAGGGGCAATCAGCCCCAGCATTTT
17 | TRBJ2-5 | TRBD2 | TRBV7-3 | many | CASSLTASGGSVETQYF | TGTGCCAGCAGCTTAACGGCTAGCGGGGGGTCGGTGGAGACCCAGTACTTC
16 | TRBJ1-1 | TRBD1 | TRBV13 | few | CASSQSRTGGNTEAFF | TGTGCCAGCAGCCAATCCCGGACAGGGGGCAACACTGAAGCTTTCTTT
15 | TRBJ2-3 | TRBD2 | TRBV6-5 | . | CVSSLAGGPTDTQYF | TGTGTCAGCAGTTTAGCGGGTGGTCCCACAGATACGCAGTATTTT
12 | TRBJ1-1 | . | TRBV11-3 | many | CASSLWNTEAFF | TGTGCCAGCAGCTTATGGAACACTGAAGCTTTCTTT
15 | TRBJ1-2 | TRBD1 | TRBV7-2 | few | CASSLGTGVVYGYTF | TGTGCCAGCAGCTTGGGGACAGGGGTTGTGTATGGCTACACCTTC